Listed here are 2 T cell receptor beta chains from one sample, sequenced in a study of beta chain features in type 1 diabetes. Expressed TCRB transcripts were sequenced because the isolated RNA had all been reverse transcribed beforehand. Method: immunoSEQ multiplex PCR; TCRdb's copy keeps in-frame clones and lacks some. The sample shows about 150,000 clones, 11% of them seen only once. The sequencing input was central memory CD4+ T cells from blood. These receptors were taken from a man between 18 and 35 years old in good health.

This clone was observed at least ten times. The chain carries TRBV6-1 and TRBJ2-5; 12 bases agree with TRBD2. This CDR3 spans 13 amino acids. After removal of 9 bases from V and 9 bases from J, the junction contained 8 bases not matched to a gene. CDR1 MNHNS and CDR2 SASEGT come from the germline V gene. DNA of the CDR3: TGTGCCAGTGGGACTAGCGGGCTTCCTGCCCAGTACTTC. Translated: CASGTSGLPAQYF.

CDR3 protein: CSVSFRAGEQYF. The CDR3 coding sequence is TGCAGCGTCTCGTTCAGGGCGGGGGAGCAGTACTTC. This chain connects TRBV29-1 to TRBJ2-5; 7 bases are shared with TRBD2. V lost 6 bases and J lost 11; bases outside the gene matches: 12. Per germline, CDR1 SQVTM and CDR2 ANQGSEA. This CDR3 is 12 amino acids long. The variable domain in full, completed from reference TRBV29-1 and TRBJ2-5, reads SAVISQKPSRDICQRGTSLTIQCQVDSQVTMMFWYRQQPGQSLTLIATANQGSEATYESGFVIDKFPISRPNLTFSTLTVSNMSPEDSSIYLCSVSFRAGEQYFGPGTRLLVL.